These 20 T cell receptor beta chains share one sample of origin, sequenced in a study of shared T cell receptors in the human thymus. TCRdb keeps only in-frame clones here, not all; method: immunoSEQ multiplex PCR. The sample lists hundreds of thousands of clones, approximately 89% seen once, with 0.0094% in the top ten. These data also featured in a second study, about human thymus T cells.

The sample was thymocytes. The receptors here all came from a boy younger than two with a congenital heart defect.

This chain joins TRBV5-5 and TRBJ1-5; weak D call: TRBD1 (6 bases). The CDR3 spans 16 residues. Trimming removed 1 base from V and 5 bases from J, with 16 bases in between. CDR1 SGHKS and CDR2 YYEKEE come from the germline V gene (reference sequence). The CDR3 protein is CASSLKAIRGHQPQHF. The CDR3 coding sequence is TGTGCCAGCAGCTTGAAGGCGATCAGGGGCCATCAGCCCCAGCATTTT.

The V call is TRBV5-4, the J call TRBJ2-3; TRBD2 matches at 7 bases. The V segment lost 1 base and the J segment 0 bases; nucleotides outside the gene matches: 5. This CDR3 contains 16 residues. Germline values: CDR1 SGHNT, CDR2 YYREEE (reference sequence). The CDR3 protein is CASSLRGSGSTDTQYF. The CDR3, as DNA: TGTGCCAGCAGCTTGCGTGGTAGCGGGAGCACAGATACGCAGTATTTT. Supplemented by reference TRBV5-4 and TRBJ2-3, the full variable domain reads ETGVTQSPTHLIKTRGQQVTLRCSSQSGHNTVSWYQQALGQGPQFIFQYYREEENGRGNFPPRFSGLQFPNYSSELNVNALELDDSALYLCASSLRGSGSTDTQYFGPGTRLTVL.

J is TRBJ1-5 and V is TRBV28; the D gene is possibly TRBD1 (6 bases). The CDR3 is 12 amino acids. Germline V gene lookup returns CDR1 MDHEN and CDR2 SYDVKM. V lost 10 bases, J lost 4 bases, and 11 bases lay in between. This CDR3 is CATGTINQPQHF. The CDR3 DNA reads TGTGCCACCGGGACAATTAATCAGCCCCAGCATTTT.

This clone was observed a single time. The CDR3 DNA follows: TGTGCCAGCAGCTTAGTCGGGGTACAGGGCGAGCAGTACTTC. Translating gives CASSLVGVQGEQYF. V is TRBV7-2 and J is TRBJ2-7; maybe TRBD1 (6 bases). The length of the CDR3 is 14 residues. Germline V lookup: CDR1 SGHTA, CDR2 FQGNSA. Trimming took 1 base from V and 6 from J, leaving 13 bases between them.

The chain carries TRBV27 and TRBJ1-1; TRBD1 matches at 7 bases. Germline lookup yields CDR1 MNHEY and CDR2 SMNVEV (reference sequence). Losses at the gene ends were 6 bases for V and 4 bases for J; bases not matched to a gene: 8. The CDR3 spans 14 residues. The CDR3: CASSSPTGVTEAFF. The CDR3 region has the DNA TGTGCCAGCAGCTCTCCTACAGGGGTCACTGAAGCTTTCTTT.

The chain has TRBV18 and TRBJ2-1; 13 bases agree with TRBD2. Germline-derived CDR1 and CDR2 are KGHSH and LQKENI. The CDR3 totals 16 residues. V was pared by 4 bases and J by 8 bases, with 8 bases of the junction left unmatched. The DNA of the CDR3 is TGTGCCAGCTCACATCCGGGACTAGCGGGACTCGATGAGCAGTTCTTC. Translation gives CASSHPGLAGLDEQFF.

The chain carries TRBV11-3 and TRBJ2-1; D is unresolved. The CDR3 extends over 13 amino acids. V lost 0 bases to trimming and J lost 4 bases, with 4 bases between them. Per germline, CDR1 SGHNT and CDR2 YENEEA. CDR3 DNA: TGTGCCAGCAGCTTAGACGGTTACAATGAGCAGTTCTTC. Its protein is CASSLDGYNEQFF.

The rearrangement joins TRBV28 to TRBJ2-1, with a possible D match to TRBD2 (5 bases). From germline, CDR1 is MDHEN and CDR2 SYDVKM. This CDR3 region has 16 residues. V was cut by 6 bases and J by 7 bases, with 22 bases left in between. Here the CDR3 reads CASSRSGVGIGNEQFF. CDR3 bases: TGTGCCAGCAGCCGCTCCGGAGTCGGGATAGGAAATGAGCAGTTCTTC.

The rearrangement uses TRBV28 and TRBJ1-2; D may be TRBD1 (6 bases). V shed 5 bases and J shed 6 bases, with 13 bases lying between them. CDR1 is MDHEN and CDR2 is SYDVKM in the germline V gene. This CDR3 is built from 13 residues. The CDR3 here is CASSIRTENGYTF. The CDR3 region has the DNA TGTGCCAGCAGTATCCGGACAGAGAATGGCTACACCTTC.

The genes are TRBV10-3 and TRBJ2-1; 7 nucleotides agree with TRBD2. Germline V lookup: CDR1 ENHRY, CDR2 SYGVKD. J lost 7 bases, V lost 3 bases, and 6 bases had no gene match. The CDR3 has 14 residues. The CDR3 protein is CAISDGSGVNEQFF. The CDR3 DNA is TGTGCCATCAGTGACGGAAGCGGGGTAAATGAGCAGTTCTTC.

The V gene is TRBV19, the J gene TRBJ1-5; D unresolved. From germline, CDR1 is LNHDA and CDR2 SQIVND (reference sequence). V lost 4 bases and J 0 bases, leaving 7 bases between the germline ends. This CDR3 has 14 amino acids. The CDR3 here is CASSNTNSNQPQHF. Here the CDR3 DNA reads TGTGCCAGTAGTAATACTAATAGCAATCAGCCCCAGCATTTT.

This chain links TRBV29-1 with TRBJ1-2, with 7 bases aligning to TRBD1. J was trimmed by 7 bases and V by 5 bases; bases with no gene match: 7. The CDR3 contains 12 residues. Germline values: CDR1 SQVTM, CDR2 ANQGSEA. The CDR3 region is CSVNRGLSGYTF. The CDR3 DNA is TGCAGCGTTAATAGGGGGCTGAGTGGCTACACCTTC.

This clone was seen more than once but under ten times. V is TRBV7-9 and J is TRBJ1-1, with D unresolved. This CDR3 region has 16 residues. Germline V gives CDR1 SEHNR, CDR2 FQNEAQ (reference sequence). Trimming removed 2 bases at V and 2 bases at J, with 15 bases between. DNA of the CDR3: TGTGCCAGCAGCTTATGGGCAGACGGGGATAACACTGAAGCTTTCTTT. Protein product: CASSLWADGDNTEAFF.

This chain joins TRBV4-3 and TRBJ2-7; possibly TRBD1 for D (6 bases). The V and J ends lost 1 base and 2 bases respectively, with 12 bases between them. The CDR3 sequence is 15 residues long. From germline, CDR1 is LGHNA and CDR2 YSLEER. The CDR3 sequence is CASSQAQGPTYEQYF. CDR3 nucleotides: TGCGCCAGCAGCCAAGCTCAGGGGCCGACCTACGAGCAGTACTTC.

The chain links TRBV5-1 to TRBJ2-7; 7 nucleotides agree with TRBD1. CDR3 size: 13 residues. Germline V gene data show CDR1 as SGHRS and CDR2 as YFSETQ. Trimming at V came to 5 bases and at J to 3 bases, leaving 5 bases not matched to a gene. The CDR3 DNA is TGCGCCAGCAGAAACAGGGGCAACTACGAGCAGTACTTC. This translates into CASRNRGNYEQYF.

This sequence joins TRBV7-9 and TRBJ2-1; TRBD2 aligns across 11 bases. The CDR3 is made up of 18 amino acids. The ends lost 4 bases at V and 3 bases at J; junction bases unmatched: 11. The germline V gene has CDR1 SEHNR and CDR2 FQNEAQ (reference sequence). CDR3 nucleotides: TGTGCCAGCAGCTCGCACGTGCCCCTAGCGGGAGGCTACAATGAGCAGTTCTTC. Translated, it gives CASSSHVPLAGGYNEQFF.

Notes on this clone: Other DNA variants within this sample encode the same CDR3. This chain uses TRBV7-2 with TRBJ2-2; no clear D gene. V lost 5 bases, J lost 6 bases, and 7 bases lay in between. This CDR3 spans 12 amino acids. Germline assignment: CDR1 SGHTA and CDR2 FQGNSA. CDR3 amino acids: CASSPRAGELFF. CDR3 in DNA: TGTGCCAGCAGCCCCCGTGCCGGGGAGCTGTTTTTT. Full variable domain (remainder filled in from reference TRBV7-2 and TRBJ2-2): GAGVSQSPSNKVTEKGKDVELRCDPISGHTALYWYRQSLGQGLEFLIYFQGNSAPDKSGLPSDRFSAERTGGSVSTLTIQRTQQEDSAVYLCASSPRAGELFFGEGSRLTVL.

This clone was found once. V is TRBV28 and J is TRBJ1-5; 7 nucleotides align to TRBD1. Germline CDR1 is MDHEN and CDR2 is SYDVKM. The CDR3 contains 14 residues. Unmatched junction bases numbered 7, after V lost 6 bases and J lost 5 bases. The CDR3 loop is CASSKTGIYQPQHF. The CDR3 coding sequence is TGTGCCAGCAGCAAGACAGGGATTTATCAGCCCCAGCATTTT.

The V gene is TRBV5-6, the J gene TRBJ1-1; D is perhaps TRBD1 (5 bases). Germline CDR1 and CDR2: SGHDT and YYEEEE. V lost 4 bases to trimming and J lost 1 base, with 14 bases between them. CDR3 length: 15 amino acids. For the CDR3, the DNA is TGTGCCAGCAGCATAGGACACCGATCGAACACTGAAGCTTTCTTT. Protein product: CASSIGHRSNTEAFF.

The rearrangement links TRBV11-2 to TRBJ2-5; unclear D gene. Germline loops: CDR1 SGHAT, CDR2 FQNNGV. The V end lost 5 bases, the J end lost 2 bases, and 15 bases lay between the germline ends. This CDR3 has 15 amino acids. The CDR3 nucleotides read TGTGCCAGCAGCCGGGTCCCTTCGGAGCAAGAGACCCAGTACTTC. It encodes CASSRVPSEQETQYF.